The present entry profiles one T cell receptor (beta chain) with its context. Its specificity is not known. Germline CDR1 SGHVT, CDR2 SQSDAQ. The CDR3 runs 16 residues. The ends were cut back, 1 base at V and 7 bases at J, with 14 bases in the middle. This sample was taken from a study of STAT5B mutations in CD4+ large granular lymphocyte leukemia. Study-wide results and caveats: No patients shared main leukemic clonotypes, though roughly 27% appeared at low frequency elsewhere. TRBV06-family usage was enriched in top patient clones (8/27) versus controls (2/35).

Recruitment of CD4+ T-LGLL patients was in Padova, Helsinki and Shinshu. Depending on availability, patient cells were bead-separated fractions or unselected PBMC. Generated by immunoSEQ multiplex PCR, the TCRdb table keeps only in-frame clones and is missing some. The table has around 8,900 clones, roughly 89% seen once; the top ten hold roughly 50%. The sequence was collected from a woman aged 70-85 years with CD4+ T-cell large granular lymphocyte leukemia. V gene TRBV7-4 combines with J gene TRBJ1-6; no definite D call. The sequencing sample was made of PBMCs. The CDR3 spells CASSLVVRAWNSPLHF. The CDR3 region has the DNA TGTGCCAGCAGCTTAGTGGTCCGGGCTTGGAATTCACCCCTCCACTTT.